One sample yielded the 21 T cell receptor beta chains listed below, sequenced in a study of blood T cell repertoires in COVID-19. Clones were read by immunoSEQ multiplex PCR, and TCRdb kept only the in-frame ones, dropping some. Here the sample spans 310,000 or so clones, roughly 90% being singletons. The specimen sequenced was PBMCs or T cells enriched from blood (not recorded which). These receptors originate from a woman in her 30s who had recovered from COVID-19.

The chain combines TRBV5-1 with TRBJ2-1; D remains ambiguous. Trimming took 4 bases from V and 9 from J, leaving 14 bases between them. The CDR3 runs 13 residues. From germline, CDR1 is SGHRS and CDR2 YFSETQ. The CDR3 DNA sequence: TGCGCCAGCAGCACCCGGGTCGACGGTGAGCAGTTCTTC. The encoded protein is CASSTRVDGEQFF.

The genes are TRBV15 and TRBJ1-5; 7 bases line up with TRBD1. This CDR3 has 14 amino acids. The V gene end was trimmed by 4 bases and the J gene end by 7 bases; junction bases not matched to a gene: 7. Looked up from germline, CDR1 is LNHNV and CDR2 is YYDKDF (reference sequence). This CDR3 reads CATSTTGVGQPQHF. In nucleotides, the CDR3 is TGTGCCACCAGCACCACAGGGGTGGGGCAGCCCCAGCATTTT. Filled out from reference TRBV15 and TRBJ1-5, the complete variable domain reads DAMVIQNPRYQVTQFGKPVTLSCSQTLNHNVMYWYQQKSSQAPKLLFHYYDKDFNNEADTPDNFQSRRPNTSFCFLDIRSPGLGDTAMYLCATSTTGVGQPQHFGDGTRLSIL.

The chain employs TRBV7-8 and TRBJ2-7; TRBD1 might be the D (5 bases). The V end was cut by 6 bases, the J end by 0 bases, with 12 bases between. This CDR3 comprises 14 residues. CDR1 SGHVS and CDR2 FQNEAQ come from the germline V gene. This CDR3 reads CASRSGQLSYEQYF. DNA for the CDR3: TGTGCCAGCAGGTCAGGGCAGCTCTCCTACGAGCAGTACTTC.

V gene TRBV18 combines with J gene TRBJ1-2; D may be TRBD1 (6 bases). The V gene's germline CDR1 is KGHSH and CDR2 LQKENI. The CDR3 contains 14 residues. The germline V and J ends were trimmed by 3 bases and 2 bases, with 10 bases remaining between them. The CDR3 nucleotides read TGTGCCAGCTCACCGGGAGACAGGAACTATGGCTACACCTTC. Translation: CASSPGDRNYGYTF. Filled out from reference TRBV18 and TRBJ1-2, the complete variable domain reads NAGVMQNPRHLVRRRGQEARLRCSPMKGHSHVYWYRQLPEEGLKFMVYLQKENIIDESGMPKERFSAEFPKEGPSILRIQQVVRGDSAAYFCASSPGDRNYGYTFGSGTRLTVV.

This chain connects TRBV6-4 to TRBJ2-4; TRBD2 might be the D (5 bases). The CDR3 length is 12 residues. Trimming shortened V by 10 bases and J by 9 bases, and 16 bases separated the two germline ends. Germline V CDR1 and CDR2: MRHNA, SNTAGT. The CDR3 bases are TGTGCCACCCCGAACGGGATCCCCATTCAGTACTTC. Its protein is CATPNGIPIQYF.

The chain recombines TRBV27 with TRBJ2-7; 11 positions agree with TRBD2. CDR1 and CDR2 (germline): MNHEY, SMNVEV (reference sequence). V trimming: 7 bases; J trimming: 2 bases; junction bases outside the gene matches: 7. This CDR3 comprises 15 residues. The CDR3: CASTPSGRYTYEQYF. The CDR3, as DNA: TGTGCCAGCACGCCTAGCGGGAGGTATACCTACGAGCAGTACTTC.

The V and J genes are TRBV29-1 and TRBJ2-2, with 7 nucleotides matching TRBD2. After removal of 5 bases from V and 4 bases from J, the junction contained 13 bases not matched to a gene. This CDR3 is built from 16 residues. Germline V CDR1 and CDR2: SQVTM, ANQGSEA. CDR3 protein: CSVRRVAGEGTGELFF. The DNA for the CDR3 is TGCAGCGTTAGAAGGGTCGCGGGAGAAGGCACCGGGGAGCTGTTTTTT.

This chain links TRBV10-2 with TRBJ2-3; 8 bases map to TRBD2. Germline V CDR1 and CDR2: WSHSY, SAAADI. V was pared by 2 bases and J by 2 bases, with 9 bases of the junction left unmatched. The CDR3 runs 17 residues. CDR3 protein: CASSEASGPPLTDTQYF. CDR3 in DNA: TGCGCCAGCAGTGAGGCTAGCGGGCCTCCCCTCACAGATACGCAGTATTTT.

The gene calls are TRBV28 and TRBJ2-5; 8 positions match TRBD1. The CDR3 totals 14 residues. The germline V gene has CDR1 MDHEN and CDR2 SYDVKM. The V gene end was trimmed by 7 bases and the J gene end by 5 bases; junction bases not matched to a gene: 9. CDR3 in amino acids: CASNPDRAQETQYF. CDR3 bases: TGTGCCAGCAACCCGGACAGGGCACAGGAGACCCAGTACTTC.

The rearrangement uses TRBV27 and TRBJ2-5, with 7 bases matching TRBD1. V lost 3 bases to trimming and J lost 2 bases; unmatched junction nucleotides: 6. The V gene's germline CDR1 is MNHEY and CDR2 SMNVEV (reference sequence). The length of the CDR3 is 15 residues. As DNA, the CDR3 is TGTGCCAGCAGTTTGACAGGGCCGGGGCAAGAGACCCAGTACTTC. Translating it yields CASSLTGPGQETQYF.

This clone was detected only a few times. V usage is TRBV28 and J usage is TRBJ1-1, with no clear D. In germline, CDR1 is MDHEN, CDR2 SYDVKM. The V end lost 7 bases, the J end lost 4 bases, and 4 bases lay between the germline ends. This CDR3 is built from 10 residues. CDR3 coding DNA: TGTGCCAGCATGCGCACTGAAGCTTTCTTT. Its translation: CASMRTEAFF.

CDR3 bases: TGTGCCATCTCTTGGGCAGGATACTACAATGAGCAGTTCTTC. Amino acid sequence: CAISWAGYYNEQFF. This chain joins TRBV10-3 and TRBJ2-1; D gene unclear. V was pared by 8 bases and J by 3 bases, with 14 bases between. The CDR3 length is 14 residues. Germline values: CDR1 ENHRY, CDR2 SYGVKD.

This chain joins TRBV18 and TRBJ2-1, with 9 bases identical to TRBD2. The length of the CDR3 is 14 residues. With 4 bases clipped from V and 9 bases from J, the junction kept 7 bases outside the gene matches. Germline V gene data show CDR1 as KGHSH and CDR2 as LQKENI. The CDR3 loop reads CASSRAGGPLEQFF. CDR3 sequence (DNA): TGTGCCAGCTCACGAGCGGGAGGACCTCTTGAGCAGTTCTTC.

The gene calls are TRBV10-3 and TRBJ2-1; D gene ambiguous. V was cut by 0 bases and J by 6 bases, with 9 bases left in between. CDR3 length: 14 residues. The V gene's germline CDR1 is ENHRY and CDR2 SYGVKD. The CDR3 is CAISESTVGNEQFF. The CDR3 DNA sequence: TGTGCCATCAGTGAGTCCACAGTAGGCAATGAGCAGTTCTTC.

The CDR3 loop is CASSLGQGNTGELFF. For the CDR3, the DNA is TGTGCCAGCAGCCTGGGACAGGGGAACACCGGGGAGCTGTTTTTT. The chain recombines TRBV7-2 with TRBJ2-2; 9 bases fit TRBD1. After removal of 5 bases from V and 1 base from J, the junction contained 2 bases not matched to a gene. The CDR3 contains 15 residues. Germline V gives CDR1 SGHTA, CDR2 FQGNSA. The full variable domain, its missing parts supplied by reference TRBV7-2 and TRBJ2-2, is GAGVSQSPSNKVTEKGKDVELRCDPISGHTALYWYRQSLGQGLEFLIYFQGNSAPDKSGLPSDRFSAERTGGSVSTLTIQRTQQEDSAVYLCASSLGQGNTGELFFGEGSRLTVL.

J is TRBJ1-3 and V is TRBV6-1; TRBD1 is a possible D gene (6 bases). The CDR3 has 19 amino acids. Germline assignment: CDR1 MNHNS and CDR2 SASEGT. V gave up 4 bases and J gave up 0 bases, with 22 bases separating them. The CDR3 DNA sequence: TGTGCCAGCAGTGCTGGGTCCCCACTAGACAGGCTCTCTGGAAACACCATATATTTT. Amino acid sequence: CASSAGSPLDRLSGNTIYF.

The chain carries TRBV7-9 and TRBJ1-4, with 8 bases matching TRBD1. Losses at the gene ends were 5 bases for V and 12 bases for J; bases not matched to a gene: 14. Germline V gene lookup returns CDR1 SEHNR and CDR2 FQNEAQ (reference sequence). The CDR3 spans 15 residues. CDR3 loop: CASSPPRQGTVELFF. CDR3 DNA: TGTGCCAGCAGCCCCCCGAGACAGGGGACGGTGGAACTGTTTTTT.

This chain joins TRBV30 and TRBJ2-5; maybe TRBD2 (5 bases). V was pared by 0 bases and J by 4 bases, with 15 bases between. The CDR3 has 15 residues. Germline V gene data show CDR1 as GTSNPN and CDR2 as SVGIG (reference sequence). The CDR3 nucleotides are TGTGCCTGGAGTGTCCCCGGACCCCGGGGAGAGACCCAGTACTTC. This encodes CAWSVPGPRGETQYF.

The genes are TRBV29-1 and TRBJ1-4; a possible D gene is TRBD1 (5 bases). CDR3 length: 13 residues. Germline values: CDR1 SQVTM, CDR2 ANQGSEA. Trimming took 5 bases from V and 8 from J, leaving 15 bases between them. The CDR3 spells CSVMTERWEKLFF. In DNA form, the CDR3 reads TGCAGCGTTATGACAGAGCGATGGGAAAAACTGTTTTTT.

The CDR3 is CASSIRGSSYEQYF. In DNA, the CDR3 is TGTGCCAGCAGCATACGCGGGAGCTCCTACGAGCAGTACTTC. J is TRBJ2-7 and V is TRBV2; 7 bases match TRBD2. Trimming at V came to 6 bases and at J to 0 bases, leaving 5 bases not matched to a gene. Germline CDR1 and CDR2: SNHLY and FYNNEI. There are 14 residues in the CDR3.

V and J are TRBV30 and TRBJ1-6, with a possible D match to TRBD1 (6 bases). CDR3 size: 13 residues. Germline CDR1 GTSNPN, CDR2 SVGIG (reference sequence). The ends were cut back, 6 bases at V and 7 bases at J, with 13 bases in the middle. Here the CDR3 reads CACTGSRNSPLHF. CDR3 nucleotide sequence: TGTGCCTGTACAGGGTCCCGGAATTCACCCCTCCACTTT.